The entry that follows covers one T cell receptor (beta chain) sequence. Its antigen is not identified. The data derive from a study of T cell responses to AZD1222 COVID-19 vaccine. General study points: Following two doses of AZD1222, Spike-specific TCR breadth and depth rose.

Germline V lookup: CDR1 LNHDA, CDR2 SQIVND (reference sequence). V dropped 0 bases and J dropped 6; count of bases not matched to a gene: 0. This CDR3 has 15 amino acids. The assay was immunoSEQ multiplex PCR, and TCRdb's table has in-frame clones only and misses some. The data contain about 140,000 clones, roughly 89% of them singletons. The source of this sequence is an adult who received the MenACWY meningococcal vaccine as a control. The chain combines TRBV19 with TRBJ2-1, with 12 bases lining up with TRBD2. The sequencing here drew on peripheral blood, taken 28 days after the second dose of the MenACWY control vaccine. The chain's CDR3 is CASSIETSGSNEQFF. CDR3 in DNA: TGTGCCAGTAGTATAGAGACTAGCGGGAGCAATGAGCAGTTCTTC.